This TCR beta chain appears in the sequencing data of a study of CD4 T cells in relation to SARS-CoV-2 and coronaviruses. On the study more broadly: The negative reference was HIV-1 Nef peptide pool or peptide-free culture. Findings of the study overall: SARS-CoV-2-driven expansion was significantly weaker in crossreactive than monoreactive clones.

Sequencing was performed with immunoSEQ multiplex PCR; in TCRdb, only in-frame clones are kept and a portion is missing. The sample has 15,000 to 20,000 clones; about 78% are singletons. Unexposed donor CD4+ T cells date from about 2011-2018, before the COVID-19 pandemic. The cells were cultured for 9 to 11 days before CD4+ T cells were isolated. Each well had about 2.1 million PBMCs in approximately 5% human AB serum with IL-2. This clone has only a few counts. Its antigen is unknown. The sequencing input was CD4+ T cells from PBMCs, cultured in vitro. The TCR sequence derives from a human donor in good health.

CDR3 sequence (DNA): TGCGCCAGCAGCGTAACGACTAGCGGGAGCTACGAGCAGTACTTC. This codes for CASSVTTSGSYEQYF. The genes are TRBV5-1 and TRBJ2-7; TRBD2 matches 12 bases. This CDR3 contains 15 residues. Germline V gene lookup returns CDR1 SGHRS and CDR2 YFSETQ. V dropped 4 bases and J dropped 3; count of bases not matched to a gene: 5. The variable domain in full, completed from reference TRBV5-1 and TRBJ2-7, reads KAGVTQTPRYLIKTRGQQVTLSCSPISGHRSVSWYQQTPGQGLQFLFEYFSETQRNKGNFPGRFSGRQFSNSRSEMNVSTLELGDSALYLCASSVTTSGSYEQYFGPGTRLTVT.